This TCR beta chain was sequenced for a study of monozygotic twins with inflammatory bowel disease. This CDR3 is 12 amino acids long. Germline V gene sequence: CDR1 DFQATT, CDR2 SNEGSKA (reference sequence). With the 5' RACE reads reprocessed, TCRdb shows one record per CDR3 protein and no DNA. The sample spans over 150,000 distinct CDR3 sequences; the ten largest clones claim approximately 2.4%. This receptor was obtained from a human donor with ulcerative colitis or Crohn's disease, or a healthy co-twin of an affected twin (not recorded which). This chain links TRBV20-1 with TRBJ2-7. The sequencing sample was made of blood. The CDR3 spells CSARPFSYEQYF.